These T cell receptor beta chains were read from a single sample in a study of long-term antiretroviral therapy in people with HIV. The method was immunoSEQ multiplex PCR; TCRdb's version includes in-frame clones alone and lacks a portion of them. Of 30,000 to 35,000 clones listed, roughly 80% are singletons. The sample here was unsorted PBMCs, taken 1.9 years after starting antiretroviral therapy. These receptors all come from a man aged 18 to 30 with HIV. The CDR3 runs from the conserved cysteine through the conserved F or W. A D gene is named only where the DNA matches it firmly.

d_call: TRBD1; j_call: TRBJ1-3; v_call: TRBV5-1; cdr3_aa: CASSERTGNTIYF; cdr3_nt: TGCGCCAGCAGCGAAAGGACAGGGAACACCATATATTTT
d_call: .; j_call: TRBJ2-1; v_call: TRBV28; cdr3_aa: CASTSGIESYNEQFF; cdr3_nt: TGTGCCAGCACCTCCGGGATCGAATCCTACAATGAGCAGTTCTTC
d_call: .; j_call: TRBJ1-1; v_call: TRBV28; cdr3_aa: CASSFLAELEAFF; cdr3_nt: TGTGCCAGCAGTTTCCTGGCGGAACTTGAAGCTTTCTTT
d_call: .; j_call: TRBJ2-5; v_call: TRBV14; cdr3_aa: CASSQEQYKGAQYF; cdr3_nt: TGTGCCAGCAGCCAAGAGCAATATAAGGGGGCCCAGTACTTC
d_call: .; j_call: TRBJ1-5; v_call: TRBV6-1; cdr3_aa: CASSGQGGFRNQPQHF; cdr3_nt: TGTGCCAGCAGTGGACAAGGGGGATTTCGCAATCAGCCCCAGCATTTT
d_call: TRBD1; j_call: TRBJ1-5; v_call: TRBV28; cdr3_aa: CASSMKGTGAGQPQHF; cdr3_nt: TGTGCCAGCAGTATGAAAGGGACAGGGGCTGGTCAGCCCCAGCATTTT
d_call: .; j_call: TRBJ1-4; v_call: TRBV2; cdr3_aa: CASSPREGTNEKLFF; cdr3_nt: TGTGCCAGCAGCCCAAGGGAGGGAACTAATGAAAAACTGTTTTTT
d_call: .; j_call: TRBJ1-2; v_call: TRBV6-1; cdr3_aa: CASSEGTVENYGYTF; cdr3_nt: TGTGCCAGCAGTGAAGGGACAGTTGAAAACTATGGCTACACCTTC
d_call: TRBD2; j_call: TRBJ2-2; v_call: TRBV5-1; cdr3_aa: CASSLVASGGTGELFF; cdr3_nt: TGCGCCAGCAGCTTGGTGGCTAGCGGGGGGACCGGGGAGCTGTTTTTT
d_call: .; j_call: TRBJ1-1; v_call: TRBV2; cdr3_aa: CASSPGHHEAFF; cdr3_nt: TGTGCCAGCAGCCCGGGACATCATGAAGCTTTCTTT
d_call: .; j_call: TRBJ2-5; v_call: TRBV6-1; cdr3_aa: CASSEAGPEGETQYF; cdr3_nt: TGTGCCAGCAGTGAAGCGGGGCCGGAGGGAGAGACCCAGTACTTC
d_call: .; j_call: TRBJ1-4; v_call: TRBV19; cdr3_aa: CASTPQKSTNEKLFF; cdr3_nt: TGTGCCAGTACCCCCCAAAAATCAACTAATGAAAAACTGTTTTTT
d_call: TRBD1; j_call: TRBJ2-1; v_call: TRBV7-9; cdr3_aa: CASSLGRERTGNNEQFF; cdr3_nt: TGTGCCAGCAGCTTAGGGAGGGAACGGACAGGGAACAATGAGCAGTTCTTC
d_call: TRBD1; j_call: TRBJ2-5; v_call: TRBV5-1; cdr3_aa: CASRPQGAQETQYF; cdr3_nt: TGCGCCAGCAGACCACAGGGGGCTCAAGAGACCCAGTACTTC
d_call: .; j_call: TRBJ1-6; v_call: TRBV28; cdr3_aa: CASSGWGSSYNSPLHF; cdr3_nt: TGTGCCAGCAGTGGATGGGGGAGCTCCTATAATTCACCCCTCCACTTT
d_call: .; j_call: TRBJ1-5; v_call: TRBV6-6; cdr3_aa: CASTLVEGGQPQHF; cdr3_nt: TGTGCCAGCACACTGGTGGAGGGAGGTCAGCCCCAGCATTTT
d_call: .; j_call: TRBJ2-3; v_call: TRBV27; cdr3_aa: CASSFVGSTDTQYF; cdr3_nt: TGTGCCAGCAGTTTCGTGGGGAGCACAGATACGCAGTATTTT
d_call: .; j_call: TRBJ2-7; v_call: TRBV19; cdr3_aa: CASSIDWATGDEQYF; cdr3_nt: TGTGCCAGTAGTATAGATTGGGCAACAGGCGACGAGCAGTACTTC